This T cell receptor (beta chain) was recovered during a study of technical replicates of blood from a handful of donors. The method was immunoSEQ multiplex PCR; TCRdb's version includes in-frame clones alone and lacks a portion of them. The table shows about 88,000 clones, with 95% occurring only once. CDR1 is SGHTA and CDR2 is FQGNSA in the germline V gene. V was clipped by 4 bases and J by 3 bases; unmatched bases: 1. CDR3 length: 15 amino acids. The specimen sequenced was T cells isolated from PBMCs. The TCR originated in a human donor in good health. The chain couples TRBV7-2 to TRBJ2-5, with 14 nucleotides matching TRBD2. The CDR3 spells CASSSGLAGEETQYF. The CDR3 region has the DNA TGTGCCAGCAGCTCGGGACTAGCGGGAGAAGAGACCCAGTACTTC.